These 32 T cell receptor beta chains originate from one sample sequenced in a study of CXCR3-negative and CXCR3-positive naive CD8 T cells. The antigens these receptors bind are not known. Findings and limits, study-wide: Comparison of naive cells showed more hydrophobic TRB CDR3s in CXCR3-positive than in CXCR3-negative naive cells.

Libraries were UMI-labeled 5' RACE TRB cDNA. TCRdb reprocessed the 5' RACE reads and stores each CDR3 protein as one record, lacking DNA. The table counts 100,000 to 150,000 distinct CDR3 sequences; 0.4% to 0.45% lies in the top ten. What was sequenced was naive CXCR3+ CD8+ T cells from blood. Specified subset: CD45RO-CCR7+CD27+CD95- naive CD8+ T cells expressing CXCR3 (TNR3+). The receptors shown here come from a human donor in good health. Some clones in this sample may be carry-over from other donors' samples.

The V and J genes are TRBV5-1 and TRBJ1-1. Germline CDR1 SGHRS, CDR2 YFSETQ. The CDR3 runs 12 residues. Here the CDR3 reads CASSPTGTEAFF.

The chain uses TRBV4-1 and TRBJ2-3. The CDR3 is 16 residues long. Germline loops: CDR1 MGHRA, CDR2 YSYEKL. CDR3: CASSHPLTSGTDTQYF.

This chain's CDR3 is CSVEDLGNEQFF. This chain connects TRBV29-1 to TRBJ2-1. The germline V gene has CDR1 SQVTM and CDR2 ANQGSEA. The CDR3 loop spans 12 amino acids.

V and J are TRBV15 and TRBJ2-1; no DNA is available, so the TRBD2 call from TCRdb remains unchecked. Germline lookup yields CDR1 LNHNV and CDR2 YYDKDF (reference sequence). CDR3 size: 15 residues. CDR3 sequence reads: CATSNAGAHGNEQFF.

The chain is built from TRBV7-2 and TRBJ2-1; the D call of TRBD1 rests on TCRdb alone, since no DNA is present to check it. This CDR3 contains 14 residues. Germline-derived CDR1 and CDR2 are SGHTA and FQGNSA. This CDR3 reads CASSLFGGRDEQFF.

V and J are TRBV6-6 and TRBJ2-2; the TRBD2 assignment by TCRdb is unverifiable without DNA. The length of the CDR3 is 13 residues. The germline V gene encodes CDR1 MNHNY and CDR2 SVGAGI (reference sequence). The CDR3 sequence: CASSPSGAGELFF.

The chain is built from TRBV5-4 and TRBJ1-2. Germline lookup yields CDR1 SGHNT and CDR2 YYREEE (reference sequence). The CDR3 is 14 amino acids. The chain's CDR3 is CASSLQYSNYGYTF.

The J gene is TRBJ2-2, the V gene TRBV29-1; no DNA is available, so the TRBD1 call from TCRdb remains unchecked. There are 21 residues in the CDR3. Germline CDR1 is SQVTM and CDR2 is ANQGSEA. CDR3 residues: CSVYQGVVLTGTGFFAGELFF.

The rearrangement uses TRBV10-3 and TRBJ1-2; TCRdb's assignment of TRBD1 cannot be checked, as there is no DNA. CDR3 size: 14 residues. Germline V lookup: CDR1 ENHRY, CDR2 SYGVKD. This chain's CDR3 is CAILRTGPNYGCTF.

The chain is built from TRBV6-4 and TRBJ2-1; TCRdb names TRBD2, which stays unverified in the absence of DNA. Germline lookup yields CDR1 MRHNA and CDR2 SNTAGT. The CDR3 has 16 residues. CDR3 sequence reads: CASSDPGTYSYNEQFF.

The chain links TRBV20-1 to TRBJ2-1; the D call of TRBD1 rests on TCRdb alone, since no DNA is present to check it. CDR1 DFQATT and CDR2 SNEGSKA come from the germline V gene (reference sequence). CDR3 length equals 17 residues. CDR3 in amino acids: CSARESASGGYYNEQFF.

This sequence joins TRBV5-5 and TRBJ2-3; as DNA is missing, the TRBD1 call by TCRdb cannot be tested. CDR3 length: 16 residues. Germline V lookup: CDR1 SGHKS, CDR2 YYEKEE (reference sequence). CDR3 region: CASSLERTGRTDTQYF.

The chain has TRBV7-9 and TRBJ2-1; there is no DNA to check the TCRdb D call of TRBD1. Germline assignment: CDR1 SEHNR and CDR2 FQNEAQ (reference sequence). The CDR3 has 16 amino acids. CDR3 sequence reads: CASSPTSGQLYNEQFF.

The chain couples TRBV20-1 to TRBJ2-2; the TCRdb D gene call, TRBD2, has no DNA to confirm it. The germline V gene has CDR1 DFQATT and CDR2 SNEGSKA (reference sequence). The CDR3 is made up of 13 amino acids. The CDR3 loop reads CSARDPPRGELFF.

V is TRBV6-6 and J is TRBJ2-2; checking the TCRdb D call of TRBD2 is not possible without DNA. The CDR3 runs 16 residues. Per germline, CDR1 MNHNY and CDR2 SVGAGI (reference sequence). The CDR3 sequence: CASSWSGGGADGELFF.

This sequence joins TRBV11-2 and TRBJ2-2; as DNA is missing, the TRBD2 call by TCRdb cannot be tested. Germline V gene sequence: CDR1 SGHAT, CDR2 FQNNGV. This CDR3 has 16 amino acids. CDR3 sequence: CASSWGLAGVTGELFF.

V is TRBV15 and J is TRBJ2-5. Germline V gene lookup returns CDR1 LNHNV and CDR2 YYDKDF (reference sequence). The CDR3 loop spans 13 amino acids. CDR3 sequence reads: CATSSTHGETQYF.

The V and J genes are TRBV20-1 and TRBJ2-1; the TCRdb D gene call, TRBD2, has no DNA to confirm it. The CDR3 is 15 residues long. Germline V gene data show CDR1 as DFQATT and CDR2 as SNEGSKA (reference sequence). CDR3 sequence: CSADPVGESGNEQFF.

V usage is TRBV11-2 and J usage is TRBJ2-1; TCRdb's assignment of TRBD1 cannot be checked, as there is no DNA. The CDR3 loop spans 13 amino acids. From germline, CDR1 is SGHAT and CDR2 FQNNGV. CDR3 protein: CASSLGGAAEQFF.

The CDR3 loop is CSAQGQGPYEQYF. V usage is TRBV29-1 and J usage is TRBJ2-7; TCRdb gives TRBD1 as the D gene, but with no DNA this cannot be confirmed. The CDR3 extends over 13 amino acids. Per the germline V gene, CDR1 is SQVTM and CDR2 is ANQGSEA.

This sequence joins TRBV30 and TRBJ1-1. This CDR3 comprises 12 residues. Germline CDR1 and CDR2: GTSNPN and SVGIG (reference sequence). CDR3 in amino acids: CAWSVGMAEAFF.

This rearrangement joins TRBV7-8 to TRBJ2-2; checking the TCRdb D call of TRBD1 is not possible without DNA. Germline CDR1 SGHVS, CDR2 FQNEAQ. The CDR3 loop spans 17 amino acids. The CDR3 sequence: CASSDSVGGANTGELFF.

The chain employs TRBV29-1 and TRBJ2-1; TCRdb's D call, TRBD2, is unchecked because there is no DNA. Germline V gene data show CDR1 as SQVTM and CDR2 as ANQGSEA. This CDR3 is 13 amino acids long. The CDR3 spells CSVRFPSYNEQFF.

The chain recombines TRBV29-1 with TRBJ2-7; with no DNA, the TCRdb D assignment of TRBD1 cannot be verified. This CDR3 comprises 13 residues. Germline V CDR1 and CDR2: SQVTM, ANQGSEA. The CDR3 region is CSVESGTPYEQYF.

This chain connects TRBV4-1 to TRBJ1-5; absent DNA, TCRdb's TRBD1 call cannot be checked. Germline CDR1 MGHRA, CDR2 YSYEKL. CDR3 length equals 15 residues. The CDR3 is CASSQAGTGDQPQHF.

This chain links TRBV21-1 with TRBJ2-5; TCRdb's D call, TRBD1, is unchecked because there is no DNA. TRBV21-1 is a pseudogene locus. The CDR3 has 15 amino acids. The CDR3 here is CASSDGRGRKETQYF.

The J gene is TRBJ1-2, the V gene TRBV9; TCRdb indicates TRBD1, and absent DNA this call remains unverified. There are 15 residues in the CDR3. Germline lookup yields CDR1 SGDLS and CDR2 YYNGEE. CDR3 residues: CASSLGGTANYGYTF.

The genes are TRBV7-6 and TRBJ2-3; TCRdb proposes TRBD2, but this gene call is untestable without DNA. CDR1 is SGHVS, CDR2 FNYEAQ, per germline. The CDR3 is 18 amino acids. This chain's CDR3 is CASSLNSGTSGRVDTQYF.

The V call is TRBV29-1, the J call TRBJ1-2. CDR1 SQVTM and CDR2 ANQGSEA come from the germline V gene. The length of the CDR3 is 14 residues. The CDR3 sequence: CSVEVVTANYGYTF.

The rearrangement joins TRBV7-2 to TRBJ1-1. Germline values: CDR1 SGHTA, CDR2 FQGNSA. CDR3 length equals 16 residues. The CDR3 loop reads CASSLVVRPMNTEAFF.

This rearrangement joins TRBV28 to TRBJ1-2; lacking DNA, the TRBD1 call made by TCRdb goes unchecked. This CDR3 is 14 amino acids long. Per germline, CDR1 MDHEN and CDR2 SYDVKM. The CDR3 is CASSPITETDGYTF.

The chain is built from TRBV7-8 and TRBJ2-1; checking the TCRdb D call of TRBD2 is not possible without DNA. Germline CDR1 is SGHVS and CDR2 is FQNEAQ. The CDR3 sequence is 16 residues long. This CDR3 is CASSQGAGSSYNEQFF.